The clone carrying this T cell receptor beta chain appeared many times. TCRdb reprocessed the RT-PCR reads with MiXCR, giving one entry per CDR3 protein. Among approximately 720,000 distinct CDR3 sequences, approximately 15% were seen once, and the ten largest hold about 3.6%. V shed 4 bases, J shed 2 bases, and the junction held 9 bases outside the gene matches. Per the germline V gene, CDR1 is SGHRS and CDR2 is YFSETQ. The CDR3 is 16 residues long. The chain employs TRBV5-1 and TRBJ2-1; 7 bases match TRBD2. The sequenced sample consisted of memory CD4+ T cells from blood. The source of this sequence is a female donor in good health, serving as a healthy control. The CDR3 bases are TGCGCCAGCAGCCCAAACCCTAGCGGCACCTACAATGAGCAGTTCTTC. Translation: CASSPNPSGTYNEQFF.